This entry is about one T cell receptor (beta chain). The data belong to a study of blood T cell repertoires in COVID-19. Libraries were prepared by immunoSEQ multiplex PCR; TCRdb keeps only in-frame clonotypes and omits some of them. The sample contains 55,000 to 80,000 clones, under 85% of which appear only once. The CDR3 totals 17 residues. The trim removed 5 bases at V and 6 bases at J, leaving 14 bases unmatched. Germline CDR1 SGHTA, CDR2 FQGNSA. Specimen: peripheral blood. This chain uses TRBV7-2 with TRBJ2-2; 8 bases fit TRBD2. This TCR came from a woman at least 80 years old with acute or convalescent COVID-19. For the CDR3, the DNA is TGTGCCAGCAGCCCTCGGACGGGGGGGCTGAGTTCCGGGGAGCTGTTTTTT. As protein: CASSPRTGGLSSGELFF.